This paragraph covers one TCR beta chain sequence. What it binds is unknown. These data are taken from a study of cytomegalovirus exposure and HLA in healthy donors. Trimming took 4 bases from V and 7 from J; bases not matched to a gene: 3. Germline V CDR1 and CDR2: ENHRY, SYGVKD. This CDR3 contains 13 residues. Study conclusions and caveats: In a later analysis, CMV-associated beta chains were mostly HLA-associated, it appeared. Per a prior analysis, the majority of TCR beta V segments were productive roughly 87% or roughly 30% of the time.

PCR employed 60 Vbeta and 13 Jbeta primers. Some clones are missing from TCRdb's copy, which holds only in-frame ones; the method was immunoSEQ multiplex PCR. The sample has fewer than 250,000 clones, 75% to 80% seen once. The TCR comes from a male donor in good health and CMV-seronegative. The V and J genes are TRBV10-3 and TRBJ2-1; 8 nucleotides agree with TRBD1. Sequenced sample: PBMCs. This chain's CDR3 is CAISGGQVNEQFF. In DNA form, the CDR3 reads TGTGCCATCAGTGGGGGACAGGTTAATGAGCAGTTCTTC.